The 22 T cell receptor beta chains below were found in one sample sequenced in a study of blood T cell repertoires in COVID-19. This table comes from immunoSEQ multiplex PCR, and its TCRdb copy is limited to in-frame clones, with some not included. The table has around 130,000 clones, around 83% seen once. The sample consisted of PBMCs or T cells enriched from blood (not recorded which). Receptors were obtained from a man aged 30 to 39 who had recovered from COVID-19.

This clone has a handful of counts. The genes are TRBV12-3 or TRBV12-4 and TRBJ1-2; D not certain. CDR3 length equals 13 residues. V gave up 3 bases and J gave up 2 bases, with 7 bases separating them. The CDR3 DNA reads TGTGCCAGCAGTTTGGGCGTCAACTATGGCTACACCTTC. The encoded protein is CASSLGVNYGYTF.

This clone was picked up a small number of times. This chain connects TRBV10-1 to TRBJ2-1; D may be TRBD1 (6 bases). Germline CDR1 reads WNHNN; CDR2 reads SYGVQD (reference sequence). V shed 3 bases and J shed 3 bases, with 9 bases lying between them. The CDR3 length is 14 residues. CDR3 bases: TGCGCCAGCAGTGATAACAGGGACTACAATGAGCAGTTCTTC. This sequence encodes CASSDNRDYNEQFF.

The CDR3 protein is CASSVGEETQYF. The CDR3 region has the DNA TGTGCCAGCAGCGTCGGGGAAGAGACCCAGTACTTC. The V and J genes are TRBV5-4 and TRBJ2-5; possible D gene TRBD2, 5 bases. This CDR3 is built from 12 residues. Trimming left V 4 bases short and J 3 bases short, with 7 bases between. In germline, CDR1 is SGHNT, CDR2 YYREEE (reference sequence).

This clone was counted once. V gene TRBV19 combines with J gene TRBJ1-5; no clear D. Trimming left V 2 bases short and J 3 bases short, with 8 bases between. The CDR3 runs to 14 residues. CDR1 LNHDA and CDR2 SQIVND come from the germline V gene (reference sequence). This CDR3 is CASSIKRNNQPQHF. In nucleotides, the CDR3 is TGTGCCAGTAGTATAAAGCGGAACAATCAGCCCCAGCATTTT.

The CDR3 nucleotides are TGTGCCAGCAGGGGAATGGACAGCAATTCACCCCTCCACTTT. Translated, it gives CASRGMDSNSPLHF. This chain links TRBV27 with TRBJ1-6; possible D gene TRBD1, 6 bases. The CDR3 runs to 14 residues. CDR1 is MNHEY, CDR2 SMNVEV, per germline (reference sequence). V lost 6 bases to trimming and J lost 7 bases, with 13 bases between them.

The V and J genes are TRBV29-1 and TRBJ1-1; 7 bases fit TRBD1. Germline CDR1 reads SQVTM; CDR2 reads ANQGSEA. The length of the CDR3 is 14 residues. V was clipped by 5 bases and J by 0 bases; unmatched bases: 6. CDR3 sequence (DNA): TGCAGCGTTTTCGCCGGGACAGTGAACACTGAAGCTTTCTTT. This sequence encodes CSVFAGTVNTEAFF.

The rearrangement uses TRBV5-4 and TRBJ2-7, with TRBD1 matching over 7 bases. The CDR3 loop spans 15 amino acids. Looked up from germline, CDR1 is SGHNT and CDR2 is YYREEE (reference sequence). V lost 1 base to trimming and J lost 4 bases; unmatched junction nucleotides: 8. This chain's CDR3 is CASSLRKGAAYEQYF. The CDR3 region has the DNA TGTGCCAGCAGCTTGAGGAAGGGGGCGGCTTACGAGCAGTACTTC. The entire variable domain, with the rest obtained from reference TRBV5-4 and TRBJ2-7, is as follows: ETGVTQSPTHLIKTRGQQVTLRCSSQSGHNTVSWYQQALGQGPQFIFQYYREEENGRGNFPPRFSGLQFPNYSSELNVNALELDDSALYLCASSLRKGAAYEQYFGPGTRLTVT.

This rearrangement joins TRBV6-1 to TRBJ1-5; tentatively, D is TRBD1 (5 bases). The CDR3 spans 14 residues. The germline V gene has CDR1 MNHNS and CDR2 SASEGT. The germline V and J ends were trimmed by 2 bases and 16 bases, with 21 bases remaining between them. The CDR3 DNA sequence: TGTGCCAGCAGTGAAACGATAAGGGGAAGGTCGGAACATTTT. Protein: CASSETIRGRSEHF.

The chain combines TRBV28 with TRBJ1-2, with TRBD1 identical over 7 bases. CDR1 and CDR2 from the germline V gene are MDHEN and SYDVKM. There are 12 residues in the CDR3. J lost 3 bases, V lost 5 bases, and 0 bases had no gene match. This CDR3 is CASSTGDYGYTF. DNA for the CDR3: TGTGCCAGCAGTACAGGGGACTATGGCTACACCTTC.

The V gene is TRBV2, the J gene TRBJ1-1, with D uncertain. This CDR3 has 13 residues. Germline V gene data show CDR1 as SNHLY and CDR2 as FYNNEI. Between the trimmed V and J ends, which lost 6 bases and 0 bases, there was a span of 8 bases. For the CDR3, the DNA is TGTGCCAGCAGCGCCAGGCTGAACACTGAAGCTTTCTTT. It translates to CASSARLNTEAFF. Full variable domain (rest looked up from reference TRBV2 and TRBJ1-1): EPEVTQTPSHQVTQMGQEVILRCVPISNHLYFYWYRQILGQKVEFLVSFYNNEISEKSEIFDDQFSVERPDGSNFTLKIRSTKLEDSAMYFCASSARLNTEAFFGQGTRLTVV.

The gene calls are TRBV20-1 and TRBJ2-1, with 13 bases fitting TRBD2. J was trimmed by 10 bases and V by 3 bases; bases with no gene match: 15. The germline gives CDR1 DFQATT, CDR2 SNEGSKA (reference sequence). The CDR3 totals 17 residues. CDR3 bases: TGCAGTGCTAGTGGGACCGGGACTAGCGGGATACAATGGGAGCAGTTCTTC. Encoded protein: CSASGTGTSGIQWEQFF.

The rearrangement links TRBV7-2 to TRBJ2-1; D not resolved. This CDR3 is built from 11 residues. The V and J ends lost 1 base and 9 bases respectively, with 4 bases between them. The germline V gene encodes CDR1 SGHTA and CDR2 FQGNSA. CDR3 DNA: TGTGCCAGCAGCTTAGGAGTTGAGCAGTTCTTC. It codes for CASSLGVEQFF.

The chain is built from TRBV2 and TRBJ1-5; 7 bases are a match to TRBD1. In germline, CDR1 is SNHLY, CDR2 FYNNEI. The CDR3 is 15 residues long. V gave up 6 bases and J gave up 2 bases; unmatched junction bases: 7. The CDR3 DNA reads TGTGCCAGCAGATATACAGGGGATGGCAATCAGCCCCAGCATTTT. This translates into CASRYTGDGNQPQHF.

In its sample, this clone was seen many times. The chain joins TRBV6-1 to TRBJ1-4; 10 nucleotides agree with TRBD1. The CDR3 runs to 16 residues. The junction had 9 bases not matched to a gene; V was cut back by 3 bases and J by 8 bases. Germline CDR1 MNHNS, CDR2 SASEGT. CDR3 in amino acids: CASSDTTGGLGEKLFF. The CDR3 DNA sequence: TGTGCCAGCAGTGATACGACAGGGGGCTTGGGGGAAAAACTGTTTTTT.

This clone is a singleton in its sample. The chain combines TRBV6-5 with TRBJ1-5, with 11 bases aligning to TRBD1. Trimming at V came to 8 bases and at J to 6 bases, leaving 6 bases not matched to a gene. The germline V gene has CDR1 MNHEY and CDR2 SVGAGI. The CDR3 contains 14 residues. The CDR3, as DNA: TGTGCCAGCGGACAGGGGGCGCCTCCTCAGCCCCAGCATTTT. Amino acids: CASGQGAPPQPQHF.

V usage is TRBV2 and J usage is TRBJ1-3, with TRBD1 as a possible D gene (5 bases). The V and J ends lost 0 bases and 2 bases respectively, with 17 bases between them. This CDR3 has 18 amino acids. Germline CDR1 and CDR2: SNHLY and FYNNEI. The DNA of the CDR3 is TGTGCCAGCAGTGAAGCCGGGTTGGGCAGGGCGGCTGGAAACACCATATATTTT. This codes for CASSEAGLGRAAGNTIYF.

The rearrangement links TRBV5-1 to TRBJ1-1; D gene uncertain. The CDR3 sequence is 13 residues long. The germline CDR1 and CDR2 sequences are SGHRS and YFSETQ. V was pared by 3 bases and J by 1 base, with 7 bases between. CDR3 protein: CASSSEQNTEAFF. In nucleotides, the CDR3 is TGCGCCAGCAGCTCAGAACAGAACACTGAAGCTTTCTTT.

The chain recombines TRBV5-1 with TRBJ1-1, with 10 bases aligning to TRBD1. Per the germline V gene, CDR1 is SGHRS and CDR2 is YFSETQ. The V segment lost 5 bases and the J segment 0 bases; nucleotides outside the gene matches: 13. There are 18 residues in the CDR3. CDR3 sequence reads: CASSSPGTGVLLNTEAFF. The DNA for the CDR3 is TGCGCCAGCAGTTCCCCCGGGACAGGGGTTTTGCTGAACACTGAAGCTTTCTTT.

This clone appeared once. The chain couples TRBV24-1 to TRBJ1-2, with D possibly TRBD1 on 6 matching bases. This CDR3 is built from 15 residues. Looked up from germline, CDR1 is KGHDR and CDR2 is SFDVKD. V lost 2 bases to trimming and J lost 8 bases, with 17 bases between them. The CDR3 spells CATSDSSGGTRGYTF. For the CDR3, the DNA is TGTGCCACCAGTGATTCTTCGGGGGGCACAAGAGGCTACACCTTC.

J is TRBJ1-4 and V is TRBV3-1 (or the pseudogene TRBV3-2); D might be TRBD1 (5 bases). The length of the CDR3 is 15 residues. Trimming removed 1 base at V and 7 bases at J, with 13 bases between. The V gene's germline CDR1 is LGHDT and CDR2 YNNKEL (reference sequence). CDR3 DNA: TGTGCCAGCAGCCAAGCCTGGGGCACGGGTGAAAAACTGTTTTTT. This encodes CASSQAWGTGEKLFF.

The sample holds a few counts of this clone. V is TRBV6-6 and J is TRBJ2-4, with 14 bases lining up with TRBD2. The CDR3 runs 19 residues. With V trimmed by 6 bases and J by 3 bases, 13 bases remained unmatched. Germline-derived CDR1 and CDR2 are MNHNY and SVGAGI (reference sequence). The DNA for the CDR3 is TGTGCCAGCAGCTCCCCGGGACTAGCGGGAGAGGGCGGCAAAAACATTCAGTACTTC. This encodes CASSSPGLAGEGGKNIQYF.

This chain links TRBV29-1 with TRBJ1-1; 9 positions agree with TRBD1. The V segment lost 5 bases and the J segment 3 bases; nucleotides outside the gene matches: 7. Germline V gene data show CDR1 as SQVTM and CDR2 as ANQGSEA. The CDR3 has 14 residues. The CDR3 loop reads CSVRDRASHTEAFF. CDR3 sequence (DNA): TGCAGCGTTCGGGACAGGGCGTCCCACACTGAAGCTTTCTTT.